This T cell receptor beta chain emerged from a study of blood T cell repertoires in COVID-19. The data were produced by immunoSEQ multiplex PCR, yet TCRdb's version contains in-frame clones alone and is incomplete. The sample has 95,000 or so clones, approximately 80% seen once. This clone was seen a single time. Germline V gene sequence: CDR1 MNHEY, CDR2 SVGAGI. This CDR3 has 14 amino acids. Trimming took 5 bases from V and 0 from J, leaving 8 bases between them. The sample comprised peripheral blood. The J gene is TRBJ1-5, the V gene TRBV6-5, with unresolved D. This TCR came from a human donor in a cohort sampled during active COVID-19. The CDR3 here is CASSREISNQPQHF. The CDR3 nucleotides read TGTGCCAGCAGTCGGGAAATTAGCAATCAGCCCCAGCATTTT.